These T cell receptor beta chains were read from a single sample in a study of T cells in narcolepsy. Generated by immunoSEQ multiplex PCR, the TCRdb table keeps only in-frame clones and is missing some. The profile covers around 25,000 clones, with about four fifths appearing a single time and 0.7% to 0.75% taken by the ten largest. Sequencing was carried out using CD45RA- memory CD4+ T cells from PBMCs. The receptors derive from a human donor with narcolepsy. Each CDR3 is given with its conserved first and last residue. A D gene is named only where the DNA matches it firmly. Some rows mark clone size as missing; the rest say once, few, many or name a class of expanded clone.

size	D	V	J	CDR3	DNA
few	TRBD1	TRBV27	TRBJ1-1	CASSLQGAGTEAFF	TGTGCCAGCAGTTTGCAGGGGGCGGGAACTGAAGCTTTCTTT
NA	TRBD1	TRBV7-2	TRBJ1-4	CASSYRQGLEKLFF	TGTGCCAGCAGCTACAGACAGGGTTTGGAAAAACTGTTTTTT
once	NA	TRBV19	TRBJ2-5	CACRGAETQYF	TGTGCCTGCCGTGGGGCAGAGACCCAGTACTTC
NA	NA	TRBV6-5	TRBJ2-5	CASRVVTRSGETQYF	TGTGCCAGCAGAGTCGTGACTAGATCGGGAGAGACCCAGTACTTC
NA	TRBD1	TRBV6-1	TRBJ1-1	CASSVRDRDTEAFF	TGTGCCAGCAGTGTCCGGGACAGGGACACTGAAGCTTTCTTT
NA	TRBD1	TRBV6-1	TRBJ2-2	CASRDRGGTGELFF	TGTGCCAGCAGAGACAGGGGCGGCACCGGGGAGCTGTTTTTT
NA	TRBD1	TRBV5-8	TRBJ2-1	CASSWSRDRGHEQFF	TGTGCCAGCAGCTGGAGCCGGGACAGGGGGCATGAGCAGTTCTTC
NA	NA	TRBV5-1	TRBJ1-2	CASSLGDGNGYTF	TGCGCCAGCAGCTTGGGGGATGGTAATGGCTACACCTTC
NA	TRBD1	TRBV7-8	TRBJ1-5	CASSSGTVNQPQHF	TGTGCCAGCAGCTCTGGGACAGTGAATCAGCCCCAGCATTTT
NA	NA	TRBV18	TRBJ2-2	CASSRLDTNTGELFF	TGTGCCAGCTCACGACTCGACACGAACACCGGGGAGCTGTTTTTT
once	NA	TRBV29-1	TRBJ1-5	CSGSRGSNQPQHF	TGCAGCGGAAGTAGGGGTAGCAATCAGCCCCAGCATTTT
few	NA	TRBV29-1	TRBJ1-3	CSGKEGNTIYF	TGCAGCGGGAAAGAAGGAAACACCATATATTTT
NA	TRBD1	TRBV10-3	TRBJ1-2	CAISEGTGRSGYTF	TGTGCCATCAGTGAGGGGACAGGGCGCAGTGGCTACACCTTC
once	TRBD1	TRBV19	TRBJ1-2	CASSRDREDGYTF	TGTGCCAGTAGCAGGGACAGGGAGGACGGCTACACCTTC
NA	TRBD1	TRBV7-2	TRBJ2-7	CASSTRQGYYEQYF	TGTGCCAGCAGCACCCGACAGGGGTACTACGAGCAGTACTTC
NA	NA	TRBV10-1	TRBJ1-1	CASSGIGGRSEAFF	TGCGCCAGCAGTGGAATCGGGGGGCGAAGTGAAGCTTTCTTT
NA	TRBD2	TRBV5-1	TRBJ2-5	CASSLRGIQETQYF	TGCGCCAGCAGTTTGCGGGGGATTCAAGAGACCCAGTACTTC
NA	TRBD1	TRBV25-1	TRBJ1-2	CASSVGQNYGYTF	TGTGCCAGCAGTGTGGGACAGAACTATGGCTACACCTTC
NA	TRBD1	TRBV6-1	TRBJ1-1	CASKGTGVGNTEAFF	TGTGCCAGCAAAGGGACAGGGGTCGGGAACACTGAAGCTTTCTTT
NA	NA	TRBV28	TRBJ1-1	CASSLQEMGNTEAFF	TGTGCCAGCAGTTTACAGGAGATGGGGAACACTGAAGCTTTCTTT
NA	TRBD1	TRBV5-1	TRBJ2-7	CASSGGTGGGEQYF	TGCGCCAGCAGCGGCGGGACAGGGGGAGGGGAGCAGTACTTC
NA	NA	TRBV9	TRBJ1-6	CASSLDSQGFNSPLHF	TGTGCCAGCAGCCTAGACAGCCAGGGGTTTAATTCACCCCTCCACTTT
NA	NA	TRBV6-5	TRBJ2-7	CASSRTEGFSYEQYF	TGTGCCAGCAGTCGGACTGAGGGATTCTCCTACGAGCAGTACTTC
NA	NA	TRBV5-1	TRBJ1-1	CASSLEAQTRANTEAFF	TGCGCCAGCAGCTTGGAAGCCCAAACACGGGCGAACACTGAAGCTTTCTTT
NA	TRBD1	TRBV30	TRBJ1-2	CALPQGQLYGYTF	TGTGCCCTACCCCAGGGACAGCTCTATGGCTACACCTTC
NA	NA	TRBV11-2	TRBJ1-1	CASSLPPGRGGTEAFF	TGTGCCAGCAGCTTACCACCCGGTAGGGGCGGCACTGAAGCTTTCTTT
NA	NA	TRBV28	TRBJ2-4	CASRMGNIQYF	TGTGCCAGTAGGATGGGAAACATTCAGTACTTC
NA	NA	TRBV29-1	TRBJ1-2	CSVAAGTDGYTF	TGCAGCGTTGCCGCAGGGACGGATGGCTACACCTTC
NA	TRBD2	TRBV7-2	TRBJ2-3	CASSPTVSGRAQYF	TGTGCCAGCAGTCCTACCGTAAGCGGGAGGGCGCAGTATTTT
NA	NA	TRBV28	TRBJ2-2	CASSLRTGELFF	TGTGCCAGCAGTCTCAGAACCGGGGAGCTGTTTTTT
NA	NA	TRBV19	TRBJ1-2	CASTHRASNYGYTF	TGTGCCAGTACCCACAGGGCTTCTAACTATGGCTACACCTTC
NA	TRBD2	TRBV5-1	TRBJ2-3	CASSHRTSGSTDTQYF	TGCGCCAGCAGCCACAGGACTAGCGGGAGTACAGATACGCAGTATTTT
NA	TRBD2	TRBV9	TRBJ2-3	CASSVSGGGTDTQYF	TGTGCCAGCAGCGTAAGCGGGGGGGGCACAGATACGCAGTATTTT
NA	TRBD2	TRBV6-1	TRBJ2-3	CASTSGRASTDTQYF	TGTGCCAGCACTAGCGGGAGGGCTAGCACAGATACGCAGTATTTT
NA	NA	TRBV7-2	TRBJ2-5	CASSRNTFEETQYF	TGTGCCAGCAGCCGGAACACCTTCGAAGAGACCCAGTACTTC
once	NA	TRBV6-5	TRBJ1-2	CASQGPNYGYTF	TGTGCCAGCCAGGGCCCTAACTATGGCTACACCTTC
NA	NA	TRBV29-1	TRBJ2-1	CSGLREGGYNEQFF	TGCAGCGGGCTAAGGGAGGGGGGCTACAATGAGCAGTTCTTC
NA	NA	TRBV14	TRBJ2-3	CASSPFTGGGSTDTQYF	TGTGCCAGCAGCCCGTTTACGGGCGGCGGGAGCACAGATACGCAGTATTTT
once	TRBD2	TRBV5-1	TRBJ2-3	CASSGQGLAGTDTQYF	TGCGCCAGCAGCGGCCAGGGACTAGCGGGCACAGATACGCAGTATTTT
NA	NA	TRBV30	TRBJ1-5	CAWSRDMNQPQHF	TGTGCCTGGAGTCGCGACATGAATCAGCCCCAGCATTTT
NA	NA	TRBV9	TRBJ1-5	CASSPGQGSNQPQHF	TGTGCCAGCAGCCCAGGACAAGGGAGCAATCAGCCCCAGCATTTT
NA	NA	TRBV11-2	TRBJ2-5	CASRSIQETQYF	TGTGCCAGCAGGTCGATCCAAGAGACCCAGTACTTC
NA	NA	TRBV21-1	TRBJ2-7	CASGTGPEEQYF	TGTGCCAGCGGGACAGGGCCGGAGGAGCAGTACTTC
NA	NA	TRBV7-2	TRBJ1-3	CASGINSGNTIYF	TGTGCCAGCGGCATTAACTCTGGAAACACCATATATTTT
NA	NA	TRBV7-9	TRBJ1-5	CASSLLDQPQHF	TGTGCCAGCAGTCTCCTCGATCAGCCCCAGCATTTT
NA	TRBD2	TRBV7-2	TRBJ2-3	CASSKGTSYRTDTQYF	TGTGCCAGCAGCAAGGGGACTAGCTATCGCACAGATACGCAGTATTTT
once	TRBD2	TRBV5-1	TRBJ2-3	CASSLREAGITDTQYF	TGCGCCAGCAGCCTGCGGGAGGCCGGCATCACAGATACGCAGTATTTT
NA	NA	TRBV16	TRBJ2-4	CASSQRHDPAKNIQYF	TGTGCCAGCAGCCAAAGACATGACCCAGCCAAAAACATTCAGTACTTC
NA	TRBD2	TRBV27	TRBJ2-1	CASTRLAGRDNEQFF	TGTGCCAGCACCAGACTAGCGGGGCGGGACAATGAGCAGTTCTTC
NA	NA	TRBV27	TRBJ2-2	CASSIRAGELFF	TGTGCCAGCAGTATCAGGGCCGGGGAGCTGTTTTTT
NA	TRBD1	TRBV7-6	TRBJ2-1	CASRNTGGHEQFF	TGTGCCAGCCGGAATACAGGGGGTCATGAGCAGTTCTTC
NA	NA	TRBV18	TRBJ1-2	CASSGRGPNYGYTF	TGTGCCAGCTCCGGGCGGGGACCTAACTATGGCTACACCTTC
few	TRBD1	TRBV5-6	TRBJ2-1	CASSLADRVRHEQFF	TGTGCCAGCAGCTTGGCCGACAGGGTTAGACATGAGCAGTTCTTC
NA	NA	TRBV7-3	TRBJ1-1	CASSFRKGAEAFF	TGTGCCAGCAGCTTCAGGAAGGGCGCTGAAGCTTTCTTT
NA	NA	TRBV19	TRBJ1-2	CASSIRTGPRYGYTF	TGTGCCAGTAGTATTAGGACCGGGCCTAGGTATGGCTACACCTTC
NA	NA	TRBV5-6	TRBJ1-1	CASSRGSAEAFF	TGTGCCAGCAGCCGGGGCAGCGCTGAAGCTTTCTTT
NA	NA	TRBV18	TRBJ1-6	CASSLSGGNYSPLHF	TGTGCCAGCTCACTGTCCGGGGGGAACTATTCACCCCTCCACTTT
NA	NA	TRBV9	TRBJ2-7	CASSVGGRGDEQYF	TGTGCCAGCAGCGTAGGTGGGCGAGGGGACGAGCAGTACTTC
NA	NA	TRBV25-1	TRBJ1-1	CASSAPRGNTEAFF	TGTGCCAGCAGTGCCCCACGGGGGAACACTGAAGCTTTCTTT
NA	NA	TRBV9	TRBJ1-2	CASSPSLGYGYTF	TGTGCCAGCAGCCCAAGTTTGGGGTACGGCTACACCTTC